The 4 T cell receptor beta chains in this list originate from one sample, sequenced in a study of technical replicates of blood from a few donors. Measured with immunoSEQ multiplex PCR; TCRdb has only the in-frame clones, and not every one. The sample holds tens of thousands of clones, about 90% seen once. Source material: T cells isolated from PBMCs. Every receptor here comes from a human donor in good health.

The chain combines TRBV6-1 with TRBJ1-2; D remains unclear. Germline V CDR1 and CDR2: MNHNS, SASEGT. V was trimmed by 4 bases and J by 7 bases, leaving 16 bases between them. This CDR3 is built from 14 residues. Here the CDR3 DNA reads TGTGCCAGCAGTGCCGGGGTCGGAGTACGTGGCTACACCTTC. Protein product: CASSAGVGVRGYTF.

This rearrangement joins TRBV7-7 to TRBJ2-1; 7 bases match TRBD1. The germline V gene encodes CDR1 SSHAT and CDR2 FNYEAQ (reference sequence). CDR3 length: 13 residues. V trimming: 5 bases; J trimming: 9 bases; junction bases outside the gene matches: 7. The CDR3 DNA reads TGTGCCAGCAGCACCTCCCAGGGGGTTGAGCAGTTCTTC. It codes for CASSTSQGVEQFF.

CDR3 DNA sequence: TGTGCCAGCAGTTTATCATACGGGGTGGATGGCTACACCTTC. Translation gives CASSLSYGVDGYTF. The chain joins TRBV27 to TRBJ1-2; D remains unclear. The CDR3 extends over 14 amino acids. Trimming stripped 0 bases from V and 6 bases from J, with 11 bases between. Germline loops: CDR1 MNHEY, CDR2 SMNVEV (reference sequence).

This chain uses TRBV6-5 with TRBJ2-5; D unresolved. This CDR3 is 12 amino acids long. V was shortened by 2 bases and J by 5 bases, with 6 bases between the two germline ends. The germline CDR1 and CDR2 sequences are MNHEY and SVGAGI. This CDR3 is CASSYGSETQYF. In nucleotides, the CDR3 is TGTGCCAGCAGTTACGGCAGTGAGACCCAGTACTTC.